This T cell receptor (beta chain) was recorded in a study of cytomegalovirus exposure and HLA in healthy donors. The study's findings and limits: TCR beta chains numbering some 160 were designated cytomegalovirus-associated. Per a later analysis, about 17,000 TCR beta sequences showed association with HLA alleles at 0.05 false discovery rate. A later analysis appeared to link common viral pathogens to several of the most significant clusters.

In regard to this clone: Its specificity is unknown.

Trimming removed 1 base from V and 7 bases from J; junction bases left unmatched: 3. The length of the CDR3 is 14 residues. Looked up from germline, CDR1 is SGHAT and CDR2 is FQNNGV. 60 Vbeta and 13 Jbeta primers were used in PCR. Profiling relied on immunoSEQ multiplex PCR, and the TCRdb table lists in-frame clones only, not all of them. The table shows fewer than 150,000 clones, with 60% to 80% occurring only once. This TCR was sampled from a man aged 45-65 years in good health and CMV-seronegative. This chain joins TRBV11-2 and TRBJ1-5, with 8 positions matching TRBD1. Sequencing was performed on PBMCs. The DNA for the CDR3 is TGTGCCAGCAGCTTAGGGACAGGGCGGCAGCCCCAGCATTTT. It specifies CASSLGTGRQPQHF.